These T cell receptor beta chains were read from a single sample in a study of T-cell reconstitution after alpha-beta-depleted transplantation in children. TCRdb called the PCR reads again in MiXCR, with one record for every CDR3 protein. The table records around 200,000 distinct CDR3 sequences, roughly 10% of them present only once. The sequences come from PBMCs from the stem cell graft donor, collected from the stem cell graft. These receptors were collected from a human donor who donated a stem cell graft to a child with acute lymphoblastic leukemia. Both conserved end residues are part of each CDR3. The order of the fields is J gene, D gene, V gene, clone size, CDR3 protein, CDR3 DNA. The D gene is left open where the match is weak. For some rows the clone size is stated as once, few or many, or as a class when expanded; others skip it.

j_call: TRBJ1-2
d_call: .
v_call: TRBV5-4
clone_size: many
cdr3_aa: CASSLFGGGGYTF
cdr3_nt: TGTGCCAGCAGCTTGTTCGGCGGAGGGGGCTACACCTTC

j_call: TRBJ1-2
d_call: .
v_call: TRBV9
clone_size: .
cdr3_aa: CASSVGAEANYGYTF
cdr3_nt: TGTGCCAGCAGCGTAGGAGCCGAAGCTAACTATGGCTACACCTTC

j_call: TRBJ1-4
d_call: .
v_call: TRBV12-3/TRBV12-4
clone_size: .
cdr3_aa: CASSFGALKDEKLFF
cdr3_nt: TGTGCCAGCAGTTTTGGGGCCCTCAAGGATGAAAAACTGTTTTTT

j_call: TRBJ2-7
d_call: TRBD1
v_call: TRBV20-1
clone_size: few
cdr3_aa: CSASSGQGNYEQYF
cdr3_nt: TGCAGTGCTAGCAGCGGACAGGGCAACTACGAGCAGTACTTC

j_call: TRBJ2-5
d_call: .
v_call: TRBV7-8
clone_size: many
cdr3_aa: CACGPSETQYF
cdr3_nt: TGTGCCTGCGGTCCCAGCGAGACCCAGTACTTC

j_call: TRBJ2-3
d_call: .
v_call: TRBV18
clone_size: few
cdr3_aa: CASSPTLGVSTDTQYF
cdr3_nt: TGTGCCAGCTCACCCACTTTGGGGGTTAGCACAGATACGCAGTATTTT

j_call: TRBJ1-6
d_call: .
v_call: TRBV6-5
clone_size: .
cdr3_aa: CASSYEDRGYGNSPLHF
cdr3_nt: TGTGCCAGCAGTTACGAGGATAGGGGGTACGGTAATTCACCCCTCCACTTT

j_call: TRBJ2-3
d_call: TRBD1
v_call: TRBV24-1
clone_size: many
cdr3_aa: CATSDPGTVDTQYF
cdr3_nt: TGTGCCACCAGTGACCCCGGGACAGTCGATACGCAGTATTTT

j_call: TRBJ2-2
d_call: .
v_call: TRBV5-1
clone_size: .
cdr3_aa: CASSTGTGTRRYTGELFF
cdr3_nt: TGCGCCAGCAGCACCGGGACGGGCACCCGACGGTACACCGGGGAGCTGTTTTTT

j_call: TRBJ1-2
d_call: .
v_call: TRBV20-1
clone_size: .
cdr3_aa: CSARDRRINYGYTF
cdr3_nt: TGCAGTGCTAGAGATCGGCGGATCAACTATGGCTACACCTTC

j_call: TRBJ2-7
d_call: TRBD1
v_call: TRBV7-2
clone_size: many
cdr3_aa: CASSFGQGYEQYF
cdr3_nt: TGTGCCAGCAGCTTCGGACAGGGCTACGAGCAGTACTTC

j_call: TRBJ1-2
d_call: .
v_call: TRBV30
clone_size: few
cdr3_aa: CACRQYGYTF
cdr3_nt: TGTGCCTGCAGACAGTATGGCTACACCTTC

j_call: TRBJ2-5
d_call: TRBD2
v_call: TRBV20-1
clone_size: .
cdr3_aa: CSVESSGGIETQYF
cdr3_nt: TGCAGTGTCGAATCTAGCGGGGGCATAGAGACCCAGTACTTC

j_call: TRBJ2-5
d_call: .
v_call: TRBV20-1
clone_size: many
cdr3_aa: CSASAVLSWETQYF
cdr3_nt: TGCAGTGCTAGTGCGGTTTTATCCTGGGAGACCCAGTACTTC

j_call: TRBJ2-3
d_call: .
v_call: TRBV6-5
clone_size: many
cdr3_aa: CASSYSARDTQYF
cdr3_nt: TGTGCCAGCAGTTACTCCGCTAGGGATACGCAGTATTTT

j_call: TRBJ2-6
d_call: .
v_call: TRBV15
clone_size: .
cdr3_aa: CATSNPGPSGANVLTF
cdr3_nt: TGTGCCACCAGCAACCCGGGGCCCTCTGGGGCCAACGTCCTGACTTTC

j_call: TRBJ2-5
d_call: .
v_call: TRBV18
clone_size: .
cdr3_aa: CASSPDGGAGTQYF
cdr3_nt: TGTGCCAGCTCACCAGACGGGGGCGCAGGGACCCAGTACTTC

j_call: TRBJ2-4
d_call: .
v_call: TRBV6-2/TRBV6-3
clone_size: few
cdr3_aa: CASTSRTVSDIQYF
cdr3_nt: TGTGCCAGCACCTCAAGGACAGTCTCCGACATTCAGTACTTC

j_call: TRBJ2-7
d_call: .
v_call: TRBV5-1
clone_size: .
cdr3_aa: CASRRTADSYEQYF
cdr3_nt: TGCGCCAGCAGGAGGACGGCGGACTCCTACGAGCAGTACTTC

j_call: TRBJ1-1
d_call: .
v_call: TRBV5-1
clone_size: .
cdr3_aa: CASSLITSNTEAFF
cdr3_nt: TGCGCCAGCAGCCTAATCACCTCGAACACTGAAGCTTTCTTT

j_call: TRBJ1-5
d_call: .
v_call: TRBV25-1
clone_size: .
cdr3_aa: CASSDRDGNNQPQHF
cdr3_nt: TGTGCCAGCAGCGATCGGGACGGGAACAATCAGCCCCAGCATTTT

j_call: TRBJ2-1
d_call: TRBD1
v_call: TRBV12-3/TRBV12-4
clone_size: .
cdr3_aa: CASSVGDRGYEQFF
cdr3_nt: TGTGCCAGCAGCGTTGGGGACAGGGGATATGAGCAGTTCTTC

j_call: TRBJ2-5
d_call: .
v_call: TRBV29-1
clone_size: many
cdr3_aa: CSVFAKETQYF
cdr3_nt: TGCAGCGTTTTCGCCAAAGAGACCCAGTACTTC

j_call: TRBJ1-2
d_call: TRBD1
v_call: TRBV11-2
clone_size: .
cdr3_aa: CASSLDRGENYGYTF
cdr3_nt: TGTGCCAGCAGCTTAGACAGGGGGGAGAACTATGGCTACACCTTC

j_call: TRBJ1-4
d_call: .
v_call: TRBV20-1
clone_size: .
cdr3_aa: CSAYLLGTTNEKLFF
cdr3_nt: TGCAGTGCCTATCTCCTCGGGACAACTAATGAAAAACTGTTTTTT